Listed here is a single TCR beta chain. The germline CDR1 and CDR2 sequences are MNHNY and SVGAGI (reference sequence). J gave up 2 bases and V 2 bases, and 5 bases lay outside the gene matches. The CDR3 runs to 16 residues. Noted time point: cycle 4 day 1 (C4D1), after less than seven weeks of nivolumab. Patients all relapsed after autologous stem cell transplantation, and there was variation in brentuximab vedotin exposure. Thawed PBMCs underwent magnetic negative selection to obtain purified CD8+ T cells. Here immunoSEQ multiplex PCR was the method, and the copy in TCRdb shows in-frame clones only, minus some. The table shows about 20,000 clones, with approximately 84% occurring only once. These data belong to a study of PD-1 blockade in classical Hodgkin lymphoma.

The chain combines TRBV6-6 with TRBJ1-5, with 8 bases lining up with TRBD1. Sequenced material: CD8+ T cells from blood, taken before the fourth cycle of nivolumab. The receptor was derived from a human donor with classical Hodgkin lymphoma. CDR3 nucleotides: TGTGCCAGCAGTTACGTCCCGGGACAGGGCAATCAGCCCCAGCATTTT. Its translation: CASSYVPGQGNQPQHF.